The 23 T cell receptor beta chains reported below all come from one sample, sequenced in a study of persistence of HIV-infected CD4 T cells. Sequencing used immunoSEQ version 4 in survey mode. TCRdb's table, derived via immunoSEQ multiplex PCR, lists solely in-frame clones and lacks some. This table has over 30,000 clones, around 86% appearing once. An overlapping HIV-1 Gag peptide pool stimulated these cells at roughly 0.97 ug/peptide/mL. CD40L/CD69 double-negative CD45RO-high memory CD4+ T cells were collected. No antigens are known for them. The source material was cultured CD4+ T cells from PBMCs, sampled from a patient who received antiretroviral therapy. The receptors derive from an adult with HIV. The donor label of this sample is uncertain.

This chain joins TRBV2 and TRBJ2-2, with D possibly being TRBD1 (5 bases). Trimming cost V 3 bases and J 5 bases, with 16 bases left between them. The CDR3 spans 16 residues. Looked up from germline, CDR1 is SNHLY and CDR2 is FYNNEI. CDR3 amino acids: CASSDQGGWGTGELFF. The CDR3 DNA is TGTGCCAGCAGTGATCAGGGTGGATGGGGAACCGGGGAGCTGTTTTTT.

The chain combines TRBV24-1 with TRBJ1-5; D might be TRBD1 (6 bases). The CDR3 loop spans 14 amino acids. Trimming removed 4 bases from V and 7 bases from J, with 13 bases in between. Germline V gives CDR1 KGHDR, CDR2 SFDVKD. DNA of the CDR3: TGTGCCACCAGTGACTCCGACAGGCCCCAGCCCCAGCATTTT. It is translated as CATSDSDRPQPQHF.

V usage is TRBV15 and J usage is TRBJ1-5; 10 nucleotides line up with TRBD1. The CDR3 length is 15 residues. V lost 6 bases, J lost 7 bases, and 9 bases stayed unmatched. From germline, CDR1 is LNHNV and CDR2 YYDKDF (reference sequence). CDR3 region: CATSKGQGLRQPQHF. DNA for the CDR3: TGTGCCACCAGTAAGGGACAGGGGTTGAGGCAGCCCCAGCATTTT.

Comments on this clone: The junction does not match germline at one end; this may be a read error. The chain joins TRBV6-1 to TRBJ1-1, with D unclear. This CDR3 contains 14 residues. Germline CDR1 MNHNS, CDR2 SASEGT. The CDR3 reads CASREVGVYTEAFF. The CDR3 region has the DNA TGTGCCAGCAGAGAAGTGGGTGTGTACACTGAAGCTTTCTTT.

The chain uses TRBV9 and TRBJ2-1; D ambiguous. The CDR3 extends over 15 amino acids. Trimming removed 3 bases at V and 6 bases at J, with 16 bases between. Germline loops: CDR1 SGDLS, CDR2 YYNGEE. The CDR3 DNA follows: TGTGCCAGCAGCGGGCTAGAGTTGTCCGTCAATGAGCAGTTCTTC. This codes for CASSGLELSVNEQFF.

The V and J genes are TRBV30 and TRBJ1-6, with 7 bases aligning to TRBD1. Per the germline V gene, CDR1 is GTSNPN and CDR2 is SVGIG (reference sequence). CDR3 length: 17 residues. After removal of 3 bases from V and 0 bases from J, the junction contained 8 bases not matched to a gene. The CDR3 nucleotides are TGTGCCTGGAGCGACTTGACAGGGAGCTCCTATAATTCACCCCTCCACTTT. Encoded protein: CAWSDLTGSSYNSPLHF.

V usage is TRBV19 and J usage is TRBJ2-3, with 7 bases lining up with TRBD1. The J segment lost 5 bases and the V segment lost 4 bases, leaving 3 bases of the junction unmatched. Germline lookup yields CDR1 LNHDA and CDR2 SQIVND (reference sequence). The CDR3 runs to 13 residues. The CDR3 spells CASSNQGVDTQYF. The CDR3 DNA reads TGTGCCAGTAGTAACCAGGGGGTAGATACGCAGTATTTT. Filled out from reference TRBV19 and TRBJ2-3, the complete variable domain reads DGGITQSPKYLFRKEGQNVTLSCEQNLNHDAMYWYRQDPGQGLRLIYYSQIVNDFQKGDIAEGYSVSREKKESFPLTVTSAQKNPTAFYLCASSNQGVDTQYFGPGTRLTVL.

V and J are TRBV9 and TRBJ2-2; D gene unclear. Per the germline V gene, CDR1 is SGDLS and CDR2 is YYNGEE. Trimming removed 2 bases from V and 1 base from J, with 9 bases in between. The length of the CDR3 is 15 residues. CDR3 coding DNA: TGTGCCAGCAGCGTTTCCGCTAGGAACACCGGGGAGCTGTTTTTT. Its translation is CASSVSARNTGELFF.

This chain joins TRBV30 and TRBJ1-5, with unresolved D. The V gene's germline CDR1 is GTSNPN and CDR2 SVGIG (reference sequence). Trimming stripped 2 bases from V and 3 bases from J, with 11 bases between. This CDR3 is built from 14 residues. The CDR3 reads CAWSPGSFNQPQHF. As DNA, the CDR3 is TGTGCCTGGAGTCCCGGGAGCTTCAATCAGCCCCAGCATTTT.

The genes are TRBV25-1 and TRBJ2-1; tentatively, D is TRBD1 or TRBD2 (6 bases each). V lost 9 bases to trimming and J lost 7 bases, with 7 bases between them. The CDR3 contains 10 residues. Germline CDR1 is MGHDK and CDR2 is SYGVNS. Here the CDR3 reads CARGGNEQFF. The CDR3 region has the DNA TGTGCCAGAGGGGGGAATGAGCAGTTCTTC.

This sequence joins TRBV6-5 and TRBJ1-2, with D unresolved. Germline assignment: CDR1 MNHEY and CDR2 SVGAGI. The CDR3 consists of 13 residues. Trimming took 5 bases from V and 5 from J, leaving 12 bases between them. This chain's CDR3 is CASSLGRAYGYTF. The CDR3 coding sequence is TGTGCCAGCAGTCTAGGGAGGGCGTATGGCTACACCTTC.

The table lists this clone with a few counts. V is TRBV6-5 and J is TRBJ2-1, with D unclear. Looked up from germline, CDR1 is MNHEY and CDR2 is SVGAGI. The CDR3 is 15 residues long. The V and J ends lost 8 bases and 7 bases respectively, with 21 bases between them. The DNA of the CDR3 is TGTGCCAGCTACAAATATCTGCAAGGGAATAATGAGCAGTTCTTC. As protein: CASYKYLQGNNEQFF.

V is TRBV9 and J is TRBJ1-2; 10 bases are a match to TRBD1. The germline CDR1 and CDR2 sequences are SGDLS and YYNGEE. This CDR3 is built from 15 residues. J was trimmed by 4 bases and V by 2 bases; bases with no gene match: 5. In nucleotides, the CDR3 is TGTGCCAGCAGCGTGTTGACAGGGGGCTCCTATGGCTACACCTTC. Translated: CASSVLTGGSYGYTF. The whole variable domain, filled in from reference TRBV9 and TRBJ1-2, reads DSGVTQTPKHLITATGQRVTLRCSPRSGDLSVYWYQQSLDQGLQFLIQYYNGEERAKGNILERFSAQQFPDLHSELNLSSLELGDSALYFCASSVLTGGSYGYTFGSGTRLTVV.

CDR3 sequence reads: CASSLGWQNSGNTIYF. The DNA of the CDR3 is TGTGCCAGCAGCTTAGGCTGGCAAAACTCTGGAAACACCATATATTTT. V usage is TRBV5-8 and J usage is TRBJ1-3; D gene unclear. Between the trimmed V and J ends, which lost 2 bases and 0 bases, there was a span of 12 bases. This CDR3 has 16 amino acids. CDR1 and CDR2 from the germline V gene are SGHTS and YDEGEE.

In its sample, this clone was seen once. The rearrangement joins TRBV20-1 to TRBJ1-2; D gene unclear. Trimming pared 4 bases from V and 8 bases from J, leaving 11 bases between. The CDR3 sequence is 11 residues long. Germline V gene lookup returns CDR1 DFQATT and CDR2 SNEGSKA (reference sequence). CDR3 in DNA: TGCAGTGCTACTAACCTACAGGGCTACACCTTC. Its translation: CSATNLQGYTF.

The V call is TRBV7-8, the J call TRBJ1-5; D remains unclear. This CDR3 spans 15 amino acids. The V end lost 1 base, the J end lost 7 bases, and 14 bases lay between the germline ends. Per the germline V gene, CDR1 is SGHVS and CDR2 is FQNEAQ. CDR3: CASSLVARLGQPQHF. The DNA of the CDR3 is TGTGCCAGCAGCTTAGTAGCTAGGCTGGGACAGCCCCAGCATTTT.

The chain employs TRBV30 and TRBJ1-6; D is ambiguous. V was trimmed by 3 bases and J by 8 bases, leaving 11 bases between them. This CDR3 has 13 amino acids. Germline loops: CDR1 GTSNPN, CDR2 SVGIG (reference sequence). CDR3 in DNA: TGTGCCTGGAGAAGGAGAGAGGATTCACCCCTCCACTTT. Translating gives CAWRRREDSPLHF.

The chain joins TRBV5-1 to TRBJ1-6; 8 positions match TRBD1. Per the germline V gene, CDR1 is SGHRS and CDR2 is YFSETQ. The ends lost 3 bases at V and 9 bases at J; junction bases unmatched: 2. The CDR3 extends over 13 amino acids. The DNA of the CDR3 is TGCGCCAGCAGCTCAGGGGGCGTTTCACCCCTCCACTTT. Amino acid sequence: CASSSGGVSPLHF.

The chain joins TRBV9 to TRBJ2-4, with D tentatively TRBD1 (6 bases). This CDR3 has 13 amino acids. Trimming removed 2 bases at V and 10 bases at J, with 13 bases between. The germline V gene has CDR1 SGDLS and CDR2 YYNGEE. In nucleotides, the CDR3 is TGTGCCAGCAGCGTCCAGGGGCCGGGGATTCAGTACTTC. Translation: CASSVQGPGIQYF.

As DNA, the CDR3 is TGCAGCGTTGAAGAACCCAGGGGGGACACCATATATTTT. Its protein is CSVEEPRGDTIYF. The chain joins TRBV29-1 to TRBJ1-3; 7 nucleotides agree with TRBD1. The CDR3 has 13 amino acids. V shed 0 bases, J shed 8 bases, and the junction held 4 bases outside the gene matches. The germline V gene has CDR1 SQVTM and CDR2 ANQGSEA.

The rearrangement links TRBV20-1 to TRBJ1-5, with 11 bases aligning to TRBD1. CDR1 and CDR2 (germline): DFQATT, SNEGSKA (reference sequence). V lost 3 bases and J lost 12; bases outside the gene matches: 13. This CDR3 spans 15 amino acids. CDR3 residues: CSASIPGTGGLIQHF. CDR3 nucleotide sequence: TGCAGTGCTAGTATACCAGGGACAGGGGGTCTTATCCAGCATTTT.

CDR3 in amino acids: CASSLSLRGGGETQYF. The CDR3 DNA follows: TGTGCCAGCAGCTTATCATTGCGGGGTGGAGGGGAGACCCAGTACTTC. The chain has TRBV7-7 and TRBJ2-5, with D tentatively TRBD2 (6 bases). CDR1 and CDR2 from the germline V gene are SSHAT and FNYEAQ (reference sequence). Trimming took off 2 bases at V and 5 bases at J, with 18 bases between the two ends. The CDR3 loop spans 16 amino acids.

The chain recombines TRBV6-5 with TRBJ1-5, with TRBD1 identical over 8 bases. The CDR3 covers 15 residues. Trimming at V came to 6 bases and at J to 3 bases, leaving 7 bases not matched to a gene. From germline, CDR1 is MNHEY and CDR2 SVGAGI. The CDR3 DNA sequence: TGTGCCAGCAGCGCCGGGACAGGATTCAATCAGCCCCAGCATTTT. Translation: CASSAGTGFNQPQHF.